This TCR beta chain originates from a study of shared clonotypes between healthy human individuals. The study separated CD4+ cells into CD45RA+ naive and CD45RA-negative memory subsets. Deletions cut 0 bases from V and 3 bases from J, with 15 bases between. The V gene's germline CDR1 is SEHNR and CDR2 FQNEAQ (reference sequence). CDR3 length: 17 residues. Assay used: immunoSEQ multiplex PCR; TCRdb lists only in-frame clones, some missing. The repertoire includes 2 million to 2.5 million clones, 90% to 96% of them detected once, and over 0.1% sits in the top ten. The sample comprised naive CD4+ T cells sorted from blood. Subset here: CD45RA+ positively selected. The rearrangement joins TRBV7-9 to TRBJ1-5, with D unclear. The sequence came from a young man in good health. The CDR3 reads CASSLALGSILNQPQHF. Written as DNA, the CDR3 is TGTGCCAGCAGCTTAGCGTTAGGTTCGATCCTCAATCAGCCCCAGCATTTT.